Shown below are 26 T cell receptor beta chains from a single sample sequenced in a study of blood T cells in healthy people across ages (dated by TCRdb to 2014 to 2015). Library generation was performed with 5' RACE. Data came from an Illumina HiSeq 2500. A second PCR of about 7 to 12 cycles was performed with a sample-barcoded 5' primer and a J-beta primer mix. TCRdb reworked the public reads: Q25 trimming with fastp, MiXCR clone assembly, productive beta chains retained. Under each unique CDR3 protein, matching rows form one entry showing the most common genes and DNA. The sample data list around 1.7 million distinct CDR3 sequences, and under 30% of these were observed just once. The ten largest clones represent less than 9.5% of the sample. Sequencing was carried out using blood. The receptor set was obtained from a woman under 40 in good health.

This clonotype showed up just once. A clone one base away is much larger, so this may be a read error. V is TRBV29-1 and J is TRBJ2-7; tentative D call: TRBD1 (5 bases). CDR1 is SQVTM and CDR2 is ANQGSEA in the germline V gene. This CDR3 contains 11 residues. V lost 7 bases and J lost 3, with 10 bases in between. This CDR3 is CSALQDYEQYF. The CDR3 bases are TGCAGCGCCCTACAGGACTACGAGCAGTACTTC.

Only a few counts were recorded for this clonotype. V is TRBV5-1 and J is TRBJ1-2; D is perhaps TRBD1 (5 bases). Trimming shortened V by 0 bases and J by 8 bases, and 20 bases separated the two germline ends. CDR1 is SGHRS, CDR2 YFSETQ, per germline. The CDR3 is 16 amino acids. CDR3 in amino acids: CASSLGLAGPPMGYTF. The CDR3 region has the DNA TGCGCCAGCAGCTTGGGTCTAGCGGGGCCTCCTATGGGCTACACCTTC.

The chain couples TRBV3-1 to TRBJ1-1, with a weak D call TRBD1 (5 bases). Looked up from germline, CDR1 is LGHDT and CDR2 is YNNKEL (reference sequence). The germline V and J ends were trimmed by 1 base and 3 bases, with 9 bases remaining between them. The CDR3 consists of 14 residues. CDR3 DNA: TGTGCCAGCAGCCAAGTGGGGGTTGACACTGAAGCTTTCTTT. Protein sequence: CASSQVGVDTEAFF. Drawing the rest from reference TRBV3-1 and TRBJ1-1, the complete variable domain is DTAVSQTPKYLVTQMGNDKSIKCEQNLGHDTMYWYKQDSKKFLKIMFSYNNKELIINETVPNRFSPKSPDKAHLNLHINSLELGDSAVYFCASSQVGVDTEAFFGQGTRLTVV.

This clonotype came up once. The chain links TRBV9 to TRBJ2-1; D remains ambiguous. Germline V gene lookup returns CDR1 SGDLS and CDR2 YYNGEE. This CDR3 is built from 15 residues. With 0 bases removed from V and 8 bases from J, the gap between germline ends came to 15 bases. The CDR3 coding sequence is TGTGCCAGCAGCGTAGCCCCGATTAGGGCGGATGAGCAGTTCTTC. Translation gives CASSVAPIRADEQFF.

This clonotype appeared a few times. CDR3 sequence (DNA): TGCAGTGCCAGGGCAGGGGTAGGTGGCGAGCAGTACTTC. It is translated as CSARAGVGGEQYF. The chain links TRBV20-1 to TRBJ2-7, with D possibly being TRBD1 (6 bases). The CDR3 is made up of 13 amino acids. Germline V gene data show CDR1 as DFQATT and CDR2 as SNEGSKA (reference sequence). V lost 6 bases and J lost 6, with 18 bases in between.

In this sample, this clonotype turned up many times. The rearrangement joins TRBV11-2 to TRBJ2-7, with unresolved D. With 4 bases removed from V and 3 bases from J, the gap between germline ends came to 16 bases. The germline CDR1 and CDR2 sequences are SGHAT and FQNNGV. The CDR3 contains 15 residues. The CDR3 DNA follows: TGTGCCAGCAGCTCAAAAACTCTGACAATCTACGAGCAGTACTTC. It yields the protein CASSSKTLTIYEQYF. Full variable domain (remainder filled in from reference TRBV11-2 and TRBJ2-7): EAGVAQSPRYKIIEKRQSVAFWCNPISGHATLYWYQQILGQGPKLLIQFQNNGVVDDSQLPKDRFSAERLKGVDSTLKIQPAKLEDSAVYLCASSSKTLTIYEQYFGPGTRLTVT.

This clonotype was recorded many times. This chain links TRBV5-1 with TRBJ2-7, with D possibly TRBD1 on 5 matching bases. Trimming took 0 bases from V and 5 from J, leaving 12 bases between them. The germline V gene encodes CDR1 SGHRS and CDR2 YFSETQ. CDR3 length: 14 amino acids. The CDR3 loop is CASSLAAGKDEQYF. DNA of the CDR3: TGCGCCAGCAGCTTGGCGGCAGGGAAGGACGAGCAGTACTTC.

On this clonotype itself: A much larger clone sits a single nucleotide away, making a read error possible. J is TRBJ2-7 and V is TRBV29-1; the D gene is possibly TRBD1 (5 bases). The CDR3 runs 13 residues. Germline lookup yields CDR1 SQVTM and CDR2 ANQGSEA. Trimming took off 6 bases at V and 3 bases at J, with 15 bases between the two ends. The CDR3 region has the DNA TGCAGCGTCGCGGACACTGGCTTCTACGAGCAGTACTTC. Amino acids: CSVADTGFYEQYF.

V gene TRBV28 combines with J gene TRBJ2-7; 9 bases agree with TRBD2. The CDR3 extends over 17 amino acids. V was clipped by 3 bases and J by 0 bases; unmatched bases: 9. The germline V gene encodes CDR1 MDHEN and CDR2 SYDVKM. The CDR3 DNA follows: TGTGCCAGCAGTTTCCCCAGCGGGGGGCCTCCCTCCTACGAGCAGTACTTC. Translation gives CASSFPSGGPPSYEQYF.

This clonotype was detected only a few times. The rearrangement uses TRBV5-1 and TRBJ2-7; 9 bases align to TRBD2. V trimming: 3 bases; J trimming: 2 bases; junction bases outside the gene matches: 6. The CDR3 is 15 residues long. Germline V gene lookup returns CDR1 SGHRS and CDR2 YFSETQ. The CDR3 spells CASSSTSGSTYEQYF. In DNA form, the CDR3 reads TGCGCCAGCAGCTCTACTAGCGGGTCAACCTACGAGCAGTACTTC. Looking up the rest from reference TRBV5-1 and TRBJ2-7 gives the full variable domain: KAGVTQTPRYLIKTRGQQVTLSCSPISGHRSVSWYQQTPGQGLQFLFEYFSETQRNKGNFPGRFSGRQFSNSRSEMNVSTLELGDSALYLCASSSTSGSTYEQYFGPGTRLTVT.

This clonotype came up many times. The genes are TRBV14 and TRBJ2-3; no clear D. CDR3 length: 14 amino acids. Germline CDR1 SGHDN, CDR2 FVKESK. V was cut by 1 base and J by 6 bases, with 11 bases left in between. In DNA, the CDR3 is TGTGCCAGCAGCCAAGGGGCCCGTTCGGATACGCAGTATTTT. This sequence encodes CASSQGARSDTQYF.

This clonotype was observed a few times. The rearrangement links TRBV5-1 to TRBJ1-1; tentatively, D is TRBD1 (6 bases). The CDR3 spans 14 residues. The germline CDR1 and CDR2 sequences are SGHRS and YFSETQ. V was clipped by 2 bases and J by 1 base, with 9 bases between them. The CDR3 loop is CASSFLGQNTEAFF. The CDR3 DNA sequence: TGCGCCAGCAGCTTCCTGGGACAGAACACTGAAGCTTTCTTT.

The chain employs TRBV20-1 and TRBJ2-5, with D tentatively TRBD2 (6 bases). Germline V gives CDR1 DFQATT, CDR2 SNEGSKA (reference sequence). V gave up 6 bases and J gave up 0 bases, with 14 bases separating them. The CDR3 extends over 14 amino acids. CDR3 protein: CSAQTRRYQETQYF. CDR3 bases: TGCAGTGCCCAGACTAGACGGTACCAAGAGACCCAGTACTTC.

This clonotype was observed a handful of times. The J gene is TRBJ1-6, the V gene TRBV6-5; D is unclear. Germline assignment: CDR1 MNHEY and CDR2 SVGAGI. The CDR3 is made up of 14 amino acids. Trimming cost V 6 bases and J 11 bases, with 17 bases left between them. The CDR3 DNA follows: TGTGCCAGCAGCAACACCCGGGTTTGGGCACCCCTCCACTTT. Amino acid sequence: CASSNTRVWAPLHF.

A remark on this clonotype: This may be a read error, as it is one base from a much larger clone. The chain employs TRBV20-1 and TRBJ2-7, with 10 bases that match TRBD2. V shed 0 bases, J shed 3 bases, and the junction held 11 bases outside the gene matches. Germline V gene sequence: CDR1 DFQATT, CDR2 SNEGSKA (reference sequence). The CDR3 spans 17 residues. CDR3 in DNA: TGCAGTGCTAGAGAGGGACTAGCGAGATCAAATGTCTACGAGCAGTACTTC. Encoded protein: CSAREGLARSNVYEQYF.

This clonotype turned up a few times. The chain employs TRBV12-3 or TRBV12-4 and TRBJ2-7; a possible D gene is TRBD1 (6 bases). The ends were cut back, 5 bases at V and 3 bases at J, with 17 bases in the middle. This CDR3 region has 15 residues. CDR3 coding DNA: TGTGCCAGCAGTACCTTCCCGGAACAGGGCTACGAGCAGTACTTC. Translated: CASSTFPEQGYEQYF.

This clonotype was seen only a few times. The DNA for the CDR3 is TGCGCCAGCAGCTTGGGCCGCGGGGGGGATGAAAAACTGTTTTTT. Its protein product is CASSLGRGGDEKLFF. The gene calls are TRBV5-1 and TRBJ1-4, with D possibly matching TRBD1 (5 bases). V dropped 0 bases and J dropped 6 bases, with 12 bases sitting between them. The CDR3 contains 15 residues. Looked up from germline, CDR1 is SGHRS and CDR2 is YFSETQ.

Turning to this clonotype: A much larger clonotype is one base distant, so this may be a read error. The genes are TRBV20-1 and TRBJ2-7; 12 bases match TRBD2. The CDR3 loop spans 13 amino acids. The V gene end was trimmed by 5 bases and the J gene end by 3 bases; junction bases not matched to a gene: 2. In germline, CDR1 is DFQATT, CDR2 SNEGSKA (reference sequence). CDR3 DNA: TGCAGTGCTGCACTAGCGGGGGGCTACGAGCAGTACTTC. It encodes CSAALAGGYEQYF.

Concerning this clonotype itself: The CDR3 does not end in the conserved phenylalanine or tryptophan, so this is likely a read error. The J gene is TRBJ2-5, the V gene TRBV10-1, with D perhaps TRBD1 (5 bases). The closer fit of TRBJ2-7 to the DNA end suggests the J call may be wrong. The length of the CDR3 is 13 residues. CDR1 is WNHNN and CDR2 is SYGVQD in the germline V gene (reference sequence). This CDR3 is CASSGQGEDEQYY. CDR3 bases: TGCGCCAGCAGTGGGCAGGGCGAAGACGAGCAGTACTAC.

As DNA, the CDR3 is TGTGCCAGCAGTCTAAGGGGACTAGGCTCCGAGCAGTACTTC. As protein: CASSLRGLGSEQYF. This chain connects TRBV27 to TRBJ2-7, with 8 bases lining up with TRBD2. After removal of 5 bases from V and 6 bases from J, the junction contained 9 bases not matched to a gene. The CDR3 length is 14 residues. Germline CDR1 MNHEY, CDR2 SMNVEV (reference sequence).

The chain has TRBV3-1 and TRBJ2-7; D not certain. The CDR3 loop spans 15 amino acids. Germline CDR1 and CDR2: LGHDT and YNNKEL (reference sequence). V shed 0 bases and J shed 2 bases, with 11 bases lying between them. The CDR3 loop reads CASSQDAARAYEQYF. The CDR3 nucleotides read TGTGCCAGCAGCCAAGATGCGGCTAGGGCCTACGAGCAGTACTTC.

The sample holds many counts of this clonotype. The genes are TRBV10-2 and TRBJ2-7, with D maybe TRBD2 (5 bases). The CDR3 is made up of 13 amino acids. V lost 3 bases and J lost 4, with 10 bases in between. Germline assignment: CDR1 WSHSY and CDR2 SAAADI. The CDR3 region is CASSELGRYEQYF. CDR3 sequence (DNA): TGCGCCAGCAGTGAACTAGGACGATACGAGCAGTACTTC.

CDR3 sequence reads: CSEASAVGETQYF. Here the CDR3 DNA reads TGCAGCGAGGCTAGCGCCGTGGGGGAGACCCAGTACTTC. The V and J genes are TRBV29-1 and TRBJ2-5, with a possible D match to TRBD2 (6 bases). Trimming took 7 bases from V and 5 from J, leaving 17 bases between them. Germline CDR1 is SQVTM and CDR2 is ANQGSEA. The CDR3 sequence is 13 residues long.

This clonotype has a handful of counts. J is TRBJ2-3 and V is TRBV7-9; the D is unclear. From germline, CDR1 is SEHNR and CDR2 FQNEAQ (reference sequence). This CDR3 is built from 17 residues. V dropped 3 bases and J dropped 4 bases, with 20 bases sitting between them. This chain's CDR3 is CASSFLGKDSEPDTQYF. The DNA of the CDR3 is TGTGCCAGCAGCTTCCTAGGGAAGGATAGTGAGCCAGATACGCAGTATTTT.

This clonotype was seen only a few times. This chain connects TRBV28 to TRBJ1-4; tentative D call: TRBD1 (5 bases). The CDR3 contains 14 residues. V shed 6 bases and J shed 4 bases, with 12 bases lying between them. CDR1 MDHEN and CDR2 SYDVKM come from the germline V gene. CDR3 protein: CASSKGPLNEKLFF. CDR3 in DNA: TGTGCCAGCAGCAAGGGACCGCTTAATGAAAAACTGTTTTTT.

This clonotype has at least ten counts. The chain combines TRBV5-1 with TRBJ2-1, with TRBD2 identical over 9 bases. Germline lookup yields CDR1 SGHRS and CDR2 YFSETQ. With 1 base clipped from V and 4 bases from J, the junction kept 3 bases outside the gene matches. CDR3 length: 15 amino acids. The CDR3 sequence: CASSLSLAGYNEQFF. CDR3 DNA: TGCGCCAGCAGCTTGTCCCTAGCGGGGTACAATGAGCAGTTCTTC.